These 26 T cell receptor beta chains came from one sample sequenced in a study of blood T cell repertoires in COVID-19. Clones were sequenced by immunoSEQ multiplex PCR, and TCRdb holds only the in-frame ones, with some missing. The sample holds a few hundred thousand clones; 75% to 90% are singletons and the top ten take approximately 1%. The sequenced sample was PBMCs or T cells enriched from blood (not recorded which). These receptors were obtained from a man aged 18 to 35 who had recovered from COVID-19.

The chain links TRBV5-1 to TRBJ2-3; D might be TRBD1 (6 bases). Germline V CDR1 and CDR2: SGHRS, YFSETQ. V was shortened by 3 bases and J by 0 bases, with 14 bases between the two germline ends. There are 16 residues in the CDR3. The CDR3 loop is CASSSYRDKSTDTQYF. The DNA for the CDR3 is TGCGCCAGCAGCTCGTACAGGGACAAGAGCACAGATACGCAGTATTTT. The full variable domain, completed using reference TRBV5-1 and TRBJ2-3, is KAGVTQTPRYLIKTRGQQVTLSCSPISGHRSVSWYQQTPGQGLQFLFEYFSETQRNKGNFPGRFSGRQFSNSRSEMNVSTLELGDSALYLCASSSYRDKSTDTQYFGPGTRLTVL.

The chain has TRBV7-9 and TRBJ2-7; D remains ambiguous. The germline V gene encodes CDR1 SEHNR and CDR2 FQNEAQ (reference sequence). Deletions cut 0 bases from V and 5 bases from J, with 8 bases between. This CDR3 is 13 amino acids long. CDR3 in DNA: TGTGCCAGCAGCTTAGCGGTACGGGACGAGCAGTACTTC. This gives the protein CASSLAVRDEQYF.

The V gene is TRBV7-2, the J gene TRBJ1-5; D unresolved. Trimming removed 2 bases at V and 5 bases at J, with 13 bases between. Germline CDR1 SGHTA, CDR2 FQGNSA. This CDR3 contains 15 residues. Here the CDR3 reads CASSLYGQVDQPQHF. CDR3 DNA sequence: TGTGCCAGCAGCTTATATGGCCAGGTTGATCAGCCCCAGCATTTT.

The V gene is TRBV7-3, the J gene TRBJ2-6; 7 bases agree with TRBD2. The CDR3 is made up of 17 amino acids. The germline V gene has CDR1 SGHTA and CDR2 FQGTGA. The V gene end was trimmed by 5 bases and the J gene end by 2 bases; junction bases not matched to a gene: 9. The CDR3 region is CASSRPGRAAGANVLTF. DNA of the CDR3: TGTGCCAGCAGCAGACCAGGGAGGGCAGCTGGGGCCAACGTCCTGACTTTC.

This sequence joins TRBV7-2 and TRBJ2-1; D gene uncertain. V lost 1 base, J lost 5 bases, and 6 bases lay in between. This CDR3 region has 13 residues. Germline CDR1 is SGHTA and CDR2 is FQGNSA. The DNA of the CDR3 is TGTGCCAGCAGCTTAGATTCAGACAATGAGCAGTTCTTC. Protein sequence: CASSLDSDNEQFF.

With respect to this clone: The conserved phenylalanine or tryptophan normally closing the CDR3 is absent here, so this likely arose from a read error. No DNA is shown, since the ends of the CDR3 on it are uncertain; the CDR3 is the one TCRdb lists. V usage is TRBV2 and J usage is TRBJ1-2; the table gives TRBD1 as D, unverified against the DNA. CDR1 SNHLY and CDR2 FYNNEI come from the germline V gene. The CDR3 is made up of 12 amino acids, end residues included. This CDR3 is CASSGRSRTDCI.

A single count supports this clone. The genes are TRBV14 and TRBJ1-3, with TRBD1 as a possible D gene (5 bases). Germline-derived CDR1 and CDR2 are SGHDN and FVKESK. Trimming removed 4 bases at V and 0 bases at J, with 13 bases between. The CDR3 runs 16 residues. The CDR3 nucleotides are TGTGCCAGCAGCCCTTTAACAGGATCCTCTGGAAACACCATATATTTT. It specifies CASSPLTGSSGNTIYF.

The V gene is TRBV13, the J gene TRBJ2-2, with unresolved D. Trimming took off 4 bases at V and 1 base at J, with 22 bases between the two ends. CDR1 and CDR2 (germline): PRHDT, FYEKMQ (reference sequence). The CDR3 has 19 residues. The CDR3: CASSSETWNVLRNTGELFF. CDR3 DNA sequence: TGTGCCAGCAGCTCAGAGACATGGAATGTGCTTAGGAACACCGGGGAGCTGTTTTTT. Combining the CDR3 with reference TRBV13 and TRBJ2-2 gives the whole variable domain AAGVIQSPRHLIKEKRETATLKCYPIPRHDTVYWYQQGPGQDPQFLISFYEKMQSDKGSIPDRFSAQQFSDYHSELNMSSLELGDSALYFCASSSETWNVLRNTGELFFGEGSRLTVL.

V usage is TRBV28 and J usage is TRBJ1-2; D not certain. Per germline, CDR1 MDHEN and CDR2 SYDVKM. V was trimmed by 6 bases and J by 7 bases, leaving 12 bases between them. CDR3 length: 12 residues. The CDR3: CASSRSTGGYTF. In DNA form, the CDR3 reads TGTGCCAGCAGCCGATCGACGGGTGGCTACACCTTC.

With regard to this clone: Different DNA sequences within this sample yield the same CDR3. The chain recombines TRBV6-5 with TRBJ1-2; D is unresolved. Germline CDR1 reads MNHEY; CDR2 reads SVGAGI. Trimming left V 6 bases short and J 2 bases short, with 10 bases between. The CDR3 is 13 amino acids. The CDR3 region has the DNA TGTGCCAGCAGCCGAGGAGGGAACTATGGCTACACCTTC. This encodes CASSRGGNYGYTF.

This chain links TRBV6-1 with TRBJ2-7, with D maybe TRBD1 (6 bases). V shed 4 bases and J shed 1 base, with 17 bases lying between them. Germline loops: CDR1 MNHNS, CDR2 SASEGT. The CDR3 covers 16 residues. This chain's CDR3 is CASSAPDGRGSYEQYF. In nucleotides, the CDR3 is TGTGCCAGCAGTGCGCCGGACGGTAGGGGGTCCTACGAGCAGTACTTC.

This chain joins TRBV30 and TRBJ1-2; D unclear. Per the germline V gene, CDR1 is GTSNPN and CDR2 is SVGIG (reference sequence). This CDR3 has 12 amino acids. Trimming took 3 bases from V and 4 from J, leaving 9 bases between them. CDR3 sequence: CAWSEGGYGYTF. CDR3 in DNA: TGTGCCTGGAGCGAGGGTGGCTATGGCTACACCTTC.

Only one count was recorded for this clone. J is TRBJ1-2 and V is TRBV3-1 (or the pseudogene TRBV3-2), with D maybe TRBD1 (5 bases). This CDR3 region has 15 residues. Trimming removed 0 bases at V and 7 bases at J, with 15 bases between. CDR1 is LGHDT, CDR2 YNNKEL, per germline (reference sequence). In DNA, the CDR3 is TGTGCCAGCAGCCAAGATCTAACAGGAGGGAGTGGCTACACCTTC. It yields the protein CASSQDLTGGSGYTF.

This clone appeared a single time. The V call is TRBV3-1 (or the pseudogene TRBV3-2), the J call TRBJ2-2, with a tentative D call TRBD1 (6 bases). This CDR3 has 14 amino acids. Germline V gene data show CDR1 as LGHDT and CDR2 as YNNKEL (reference sequence). The V gene lost 3 bases and the J gene lost 6 bases, with 11 bases spanning the gap. The CDR3 nucleotides are TGTGCCAGCAGCCAGAACAGGGTTTCCGGGGAGCTGTTTTTT. This encodes CASSQNRVSGELFF.

The V gene is TRBV19, the J gene TRBJ1-2; 9 positions agree with TRBD1. The trim removed 7 bases at V and 4 bases at J, leaving 4 bases unmatched. This CDR3 is 13 amino acids long. Germline loops: CDR1 LNHDA, CDR2 SQIVND (reference sequence). The CDR3: CASKGQGIYGYTF. In DNA, the CDR3 is TGTGCCAGTAAGGGACAGGGTATCTATGGCTACACCTTC. The variable domain in full, completed from reference TRBV19 and TRBJ1-2, reads DGGITQSPKYLFRKEGQNVTLSCEQNLNHDAMYWYRQDPGQGLRLIYYSQIVNDFQKGDIAEGYSVSREKKESFPLTVTSAQKNPTAFYLCASKGQGIYGYTFGSGTRLTVV.

The CDR3 sequence is CASSGGQYQETQYF. CDR3 DNA sequence: TGTGCCAGCAGTGGGGGACAGTACCAAGAGACCCAGTACTTC. The gene calls are TRBV2 and TRBJ2-5; TRBD1 matches 7 bases. Germline CDR1 SNHLY, CDR2 FYNNEI. Trimming at V came to 4 bases and at J to 0 bases, leaving 2 bases not matched to a gene. The CDR3 covers 14 residues.

The V call is TRBV30, the J call TRBJ1-1, with a possible D match to TRBD1 (6 bases). This CDR3 is built from 12 residues. V was clipped by 3 bases and J by 7 bases, with 12 bases between them. Germline values: CDR1 GTSNPN, CDR2 SVGIG (reference sequence). The CDR3: CAWRWDTFEAFF. CDR3 sequence (DNA): TGTGCCTGGAGGTGGGACACTTTTGAAGCTTTCTTT.

Comments on this clone: Other DNA sequences in this sample translate to the same CDR3. This chain joins TRBV12-3 or TRBV12-4 and TRBJ1-2; TRBD1 agrees at 7 bases. Trimming removed 3 bases from V and 2 bases from J; junction bases left unmatched: 0. This CDR3 is built from 13 residues. CDR3 in amino acids: CASSLGQNYGYTF. Here the CDR3 DNA reads TGTGCCAGCAGTTTGGGACAGAACTATGGCTACACCTTC.

V usage is TRBV5-4 and J usage is TRBJ2-5; 8 nucleotides align to TRBD2. Germline trimming cut 4 bases from V and 5 bases from J; bases unmatched to any gene: 16. Germline V gene lookup returns CDR1 SGHNT and CDR2 YYREEE (reference sequence). This CDR3 has 17 amino acids. CDR3 bases: TGTGCCAGCAGCACTTGGTCGGGGGGGCCCGCCTGGGAGACCCAGTACTTC. Amino acids: CASSTWSGGPAWETQYF.

The chain couples TRBV28 to TRBJ2-7; 8 bases are shared with TRBD2. The length of the CDR3 is 15 residues. V shed 6 bases, J shed 6 bases, and the junction held 13 bases outside the gene matches. Per germline, CDR1 MDHEN and CDR2 SYDVKM. The CDR3 region has the DNA TGTGCCAGCAGACAAGAGCGGGAGTCAACTGTCGAGCAGTACTTC. It encodes CASRQERESTVEQYF.

The genes are TRBV25-1 and TRBJ1-2; no definite D call. There are 13 residues in the CDR3. Germline V gene sequence: CDR1 MGHDK, CDR2 SYGVNS. The V and J ends lost 1 base and 8 bases respectively, with 11 bases between them. The DNA of the CDR3 is TGTGCCAGCAGTGAATCGGGAGGGAGCGGCTACACCTTC. It encodes CASSESGGSGYTF.

V and J are TRBV7-9 and TRBJ1-5; no reliable D call. Per germline, CDR1 SEHNR and CDR2 FQNEAQ (reference sequence). The CDR3 runs to 15 residues. The ends were cut back, 5 bases at V and 6 bases at J, with 17 bases in the middle. The CDR3 region is CASSPVVGPVQPQHF. CDR3 bases: TGTGCCAGCAGCCCGGTCGTGGGCCCCGTTCAGCCCCAGCATTTT.

The chain recombines TRBV6-5 with TRBJ1-2, with 7 bases matching TRBD1. Germline loops: CDR1 MNHEY, CDR2 SVGAGI. The CDR3 consists of 14 residues. With V trimmed by 7 bases and J by 5 bases, 10 bases remained unmatched. The chain's CDR3 is CASTTRQGGYGYTF. The DNA for the CDR3 is TGTGCCAGCACTACGCGACAGGGAGGTTATGGCTACACCTTC.

This sequence joins TRBV19 and TRBJ2-3, with D possibly matching TRBD1 (6 bases). V dropped 4 bases and J dropped 7 bases, with 15 bases sitting between them. CDR1 is LNHDA, CDR2 SQIVND, per germline (reference sequence). The CDR3 has 14 residues. The chain's CDR3 is CASSTRQEANTQYF. Here the CDR3 DNA reads TGTGCCAGTAGTACCCGACAGGAGGCCAATACGCAGTATTTT. The full variable domain, its missing parts supplied by reference TRBV19 and TRBJ2-3, is DGGITQSPKYLFRKEGQNVTLSCEQNLNHDAMYWYRQDPGQGLRLIYYSQIVNDFQKGDIAEGYSVSREKKESFPLTVTSAQKNPTAFYLCASSTRQEANTQYFGPGTRLTVL.

The CDR3 bases are TGTGCCAGCAGCAAACAGGGGAGTCTGGGTACCGGGGAGCTGTTTTTT. It translates to CASSKQGSLGTGELFF. The chain uses TRBV9 and TRBJ2-2; 7 bases line up with TRBD1. CDR1 is SGDLS and CDR2 is YYNGEE in the germline V gene. CDR3 size: 16 residues. The junction had 11 bases not matched to a gene; V was cut back by 4 bases and J by 5 bases.

This sequence joins TRBV7-6 and TRBJ2-5; 9 bases align to TRBD1. With V trimmed by 4 bases and J by 4 bases, 7 bases remained unmatched. Looked up from germline, CDR1 is SGHVS and CDR2 is FNYEAQ. This CDR3 region has 15 residues. The CDR3: CASSSIPTGGETQYF. CDR3 bases: TGTGCCAGCAGCTCCATCCCGACAGGGGGAGAGACCCAGTACTTC.